These 28 T cell receptor beta chains were sequenced from one sample in a study of regulatory T cells in long-lasting Graves disease (dated by TCRdb to about 2021). This specimen's time point label, per the study, means: persistent/refractory GD, antithyroid drugs over 5 years with positive TRAb. For both TCR sequencing and RNA sequencing, RNA was extracted from PBMCs using TRIzol. Library preparation used multiplex PCR. Sequencing took place on an Illumina HiSeq 4000. iRepertoire HTBI primers and Arm-PCR amplification of CDR3 regions were used to construct TCR beta libraries. TCRdb redid the processing of the public reads, applying fastp at Q25 and MiXCR, and retained in-frame beta chains. Records with the same CDR3 protein are collapsed into one entry carrying the most frequent genes and DNA. The sample records 300,000 to 500,000 distinct CDR3 sequences, 20% of which are singletons. Less than 25% of the sample is held by the ten biggest clonotypes.

Source: peripheral blood mononuclear cells (PBMCs), taken when the disease was refractory, from a patient treated with antithyroid drugs. The receptors were gathered from a female donor with Graves disease.

A few counts support this clonotype. This sequence joins TRBV29-1 and TRBJ1-1; D gene unclear. Per germline, CDR1 SQVTM and CDR2 ANQGSEA. The length of the CDR3 is 13 residues. Between the trimmed V and J ends, which lost 3 bases and 6 bases, there was a span of 14 bases. The CDR3 DNA reads as TGCAGCGTTGATCGGTTTACCGGGCCTGAAGCTTTCTTT. This translates into CSVDRFTGPEAFF.

The V call is TRBV5-1, the J call TRBJ2-4; a possible D gene is TRBD1 (6 bases). V gave up 4 bases and J gave up 8 bases, with 16 bases separating them. This CDR3 is 14 amino acids long. Germline V gives CDR1 SGHRS, CDR2 YFSETQ. Here the CDR3 DNA reads TGCGCCAGCAGCGCCGCCGGACAGCTGGACATTCAGTACTTC. Protein: CASSAAGQLDIQYF. The variable domain in full, completed from reference TRBV5-1 and TRBJ2-4, reads KAGVTQTPRYLIKTRGQQVTLSCSPISGHRSVSWYQQTPGQGLQFLFEYFSETQRNKGNFPGRFSGRQFSNSRSEMNVSTLELGDSALYLCASSAAGQLDIQYFGAGTRLSVL.

The chain has TRBV5-6 and TRBJ2-5; no clear D gene. Germline V CDR1 and CDR2: SGHDT, YYEEEE. Trimming took off 1 base at V and 7 bases at J, with 11 bases between the two ends. The CDR3 is 13 residues long. Here the CDR3 reads CASSLYGPGTQYF. For the CDR3, the DNA is TGTGCCAGCAGCTTGTACGGGCCGGGGACCCAGTACTTC. The whole variable domain, remainder taken from reference TRBV5-6 and TRBJ2-5, is DAGVTQSPTHLIKTRGQQVTLRCSPKSGHDTVSWYQQALGQGPQFIFQYYEEEERQRGNFPDRFSGHQFPNYSSELNVNALLLGDSALYLCASSLYGPGTQYFGPGTRLLVL.

The chain links TRBV11-2 to TRBJ2-7, with 7 bases fitting TRBD2. J lost 2 bases, V lost 3 bases, and 7 bases had no gene match. The CDR3 is 15 residues long. Germline V gives CDR1 SGHAT, CDR2 FQNNGV. The CDR3 DNA follows: TGTGCCAGCAGCTTGGCTGGACTAGTTGCCTACGAGCAGTACTTC. This translates into CASSLAGLVAYEQYF.

This clonotype came up many times. The CDR3 loop is CATSRSDQETQYF. In nucleotides, the CDR3 is TGTGCCACCAGTAGGTCAGACCAAGAGACCCAGTACTTC. The chain uses TRBV24-1 and TRBJ2-5, with no clear D. The V gene's germline CDR1 is KGHDR and CDR2 SFDVKD. V lost 6 bases and J lost 0, with 7 bases in between. The CDR3 has 13 amino acids.

This clonotype appeared a few times. The CDR3 spells CASDGENTGELFF. CDR3 sequence (DNA): TGTGCCAGCGACGGGGAGAACACCGGGGAGCTGTTTTTT. The rearrangement links TRBV2 to TRBJ2-2; perhaps TRBD2 as D (5 bases). The germline CDR1 and CDR2 sequences are SNHLY and FYNNEI. V lost 8 bases to trimming and J lost 1 base, with 8 bases between them. The CDR3 is 13 amino acids.

Ten or more counts support this clonotype. The genes are TRBV12-3 or TRBV12-4 and TRBJ2-2; D is uncertain. With 6 bases removed from V and 5 bases from J, the gap between germline ends came to 4 bases. The CDR3 contains 11 residues. CDR3 in DNA: TGTGCCAGCAGGCTGACCGGGGAGCTGTTTTTT. It is translated as CASRLTGELFF.

The chain couples TRBV5-1 to TRBJ1-6, with D unresolved. The CDR3 is 14 amino acids. Germline V gene data show CDR1 as SGHRS and CDR2 as YFSETQ. The V and J ends lost 3 bases and 7 bases respectively, with 11 bases between them. The CDR3 region is CASSSSWGNSPLHF. The CDR3 region has the DNA TGCGCCAGCAGCTCTTCCTGGGGAAATTCACCCCTCCACTTT.

This clonotype appeared many times. This chain joins TRBV6-2 or TRBV6-3 and TRBJ1-1, with D hard to call. The germline V gene encodes CDR1 MNHEY and CDR2 SVGEGT. Trimming removed 5 bases at V and 0 bases at J, with 13 bases between. The CDR3 extends over 15 amino acids. CDR3 in amino acids: CASSDLQRVNTEAFF. The CDR3 DNA sequence: TGTGCCAGCAGTGACTTACAGCGGGTGAACACTGAAGCTTTCTTT.

This clonotype has just a few counts. V and J are TRBV5-1 and TRBJ2-7; D unresolved. CDR1 and CDR2 from the germline V gene are SGHRS and YFSETQ. This CDR3 has 15 residues. V lost 1 base and J 5 bases, leaving 16 bases between the germline ends. CDR3 protein: CASSLTQPGRNEQYF. CDR3 sequence (DNA): TGCGCCAGCAGCTTGACTCAACCTGGACGAAACGAGCAGTACTTC.

Of note for this clonotype: A much larger clone is a single base away; this may be a read error. CDR3 loop: CASSPQTGAINEKLFF. The CDR3 nucleotides are TGTGCCAGCAGTCCCCAGACAGGGGCCATAAATGAAAAACTGTTTTTT. The chain employs TRBV12-3 or TRBV12-4 and TRBJ1-4, with TRBD1 matching over 8 bases. This CDR3 region has 16 residues. Unmatched junction bases numbered 10, after V lost 5 bases and J lost 5 bases.

This clonotype was counted ten times or more. The rearrangement links TRBV6-1 to TRBJ1-1, with 10 bases lining up with TRBD1. Trimming took 10 bases from V and 7 from J; bases not matched to a gene: 9. Germline V lookup: CDR1 MNHNS, CDR2 SASEGT. The CDR3 spans 13 residues. The CDR3 protein is CATLDRGHVEAFF. The CDR3 DNA sequence: TGTGCCACCCTAGACAGGGGGCATGTTGAAGCTTTCTTT.

This clonotype showed up many times. The chain joins TRBV27 to TRBJ1-6; D unresolved. Trimming took 7 bases from V and 7 from J, leaving 14 bases between them. This CDR3 region has 14 residues. From germline, CDR1 is MNHEY and CDR2 SMNVEV (reference sequence). CDR3 region: CASNQAGSNSPLHF. In DNA form, the CDR3 reads TGTGCCAGCAATCAGGCGGGGAGCAATTCACCCCTCCACTTT.

With regard to this clonotype: This sequence may be a read error, since a much larger clone differs from it by one base. This chain joins TRBV11-2 and TRBJ1-4; no clear D gene. Germline V lookup: CDR1 SGHAT, CDR2 FQNNGV. The CDR3 covers 14 residues. The CDR3 nucleotides read TGTGCCCGCAGCCAGGAAGCGTCCAATGAAAAACTGTTTTTT. It encodes CARSQEASNEKLFF.

The table lists this clonotype with many counts. This chain joins TRBV12-3 or TRBV12-4 and TRBJ2-7; D is possibly TRBD1 (5 bases). Deletions cut 6 bases from V and 3 bases from J, with 12 bases between. The CDR3 is 13 residues long. CDR3 region: CASSYRRLYEQYF. CDR3 nucleotide sequence: TGTGCCAGCAGCTACAGGAGACTCTACGAGCAGTACTTC.

V gene TRBV28 combines with J gene TRBJ2-1; 11 positions match TRBD2. Trimming cost V 6 bases and J 7 bases; bases outside gene matches: 8. The CDR3 is 15 amino acids. Germline assignment: CDR1 MDHEN and CDR2 SYDVKM. The CDR3 loop is CASSTSGRGRNEQFF. CDR3 DNA sequence: TGTGCCAGCAGCACTAGCGGGAGAGGGAGAAATGAGCAGTTCTTC.

This clonotype has a count of ten or more. The gene calls are TRBV12-5 and TRBJ1-5; 10 positions agree with TRBD1. The germline CDR1 and CDR2 sequences are LGHNT and FRNRAP. Trimming removed 5 bases from V and 1 base from J; junction bases left unmatched: 14. The CDR3 runs to 19 residues. The CDR3 region has the DNA TGTGCTAGTGGTCCCCCGGGACAGGGGATGGAAGCGAGCAATCAGCCCCAGCATTTT. Protein sequence: CASGPPGQGMEASNQPQHF. Full variable domain (outside the CDR3, taken from reference TRBV12-5 and TRBJ1-5): DARVTQTPRHKVTEMGQEVTMRCQPILGHNTVFWYRQTMMQGLELLAYFRNRAPLDDSGMPKDRFSAEMPDATLATLKIQPSEPRDSAVYFCASGPPGQGMEASNQPQHFGDGTRLSIL.

V usage is TRBV7-3 and J usage is TRBJ2-2; 10 nucleotides align to TRBD2. J gave up 7 bases and V 6 bases, and 11 bases lay outside the gene matches. Germline assignment: CDR1 SGHTA and CDR2 FQGTGA. The CDR3 has 16 amino acids. CDR3: CASRSTLAGELGELFF. The CDR3 DNA is TGTGCCAGCAGATCAACCCTAGCGGGAGAACTCGGGGAGCTGTTTTTT.

This clonotype has only a few counts. The chain links TRBV6-5 to TRBJ2-6; D is undetermined. This CDR3 contains 16 residues. V gave up 2 bases and J gave up 0 bases, with 8 bases separating them. CDR1 is MNHEY and CDR2 is SVGAGI in the germline V gene. CDR3 region: CASSYGQTSGANVLTF. Here the CDR3 DNA reads TGTGCCAGCAGTTACGGGCAAACCTCTGGGGCCAACGTCCTGACTTTC.

This clonotype was seen at least ten times. The chain combines TRBV6-2 or TRBV6-3 with TRBJ1-1; a weak D match, TRBD1 (6 bases). V lost 1 base and J lost 1, with 10 bases in between. The CDR3 is 15 residues long. The germline V gene has CDR1 MNHEY and CDR2 SVGEGT. The CDR3 DNA reads TGTGCCAGCAGTTACTATTGGACAGAGAACACTGAAGCTTTCTTT. Its translation: CASSYYWTENTEAFF.

The rearrangement uses TRBV2 and TRBJ2-6; no clear D gene. V was pared by 6 bases and J by 12 bases, with 15 bases between. The CDR3 runs 13 residues. Germline CDR1 SNHLY, CDR2 FYNNEI. The CDR3 region has the DNA TGTGCCAGCAGATATCTAGAATCGAGCGTCCTGACTTTC. Its protein is CASRYLESSVLTF.

The V gene is TRBV27, the J gene TRBJ2-1, with D tentatively TRBD1 (6 bases). This CDR3 has 13 amino acids. Trimming left V 6 bases short and J 8 bases short, with 14 bases between. CDR1 is MNHEY and CDR2 is SMNVEV in the germline V gene (reference sequence). In DNA, the CDR3 is TGTGCCAGCAGAGTGGGACACCGTTATGAGCAGTTCTTC. Its translation: CASRVGHRYEQFF.

The chain joins TRBV7-2 to TRBJ2-1; the match to TRBD2 covers 12 bases. Per the germline V gene, CDR1 is SGHTA and CDR2 is FQGNSA. CDR3 length: 17 amino acids. V lost 2 bases to trimming and J lost 6 bases; unmatched junction nucleotides: 8. CDR3 nucleotide sequence: TGTGCCAGCAGCTTAACTAGACTAGCGGGAGCCGGCAATGAGCAGTTCTTC. Translation: CASSLTRLAGAGNEQFF.

This clonotype was counted between two and nine times. The gene calls are TRBV27 and TRBJ2-4; maybe TRBD2 (6 bases). Trimming took off 7 bases at V and 7 bases at J, with 17 bases between the two ends. Germline-derived CDR1 and CDR2 are MNHEY and SMNVEV (reference sequence). The CDR3 is 14 amino acids. The CDR3, as DNA: TGTGCCAGCAACCCCTCCGGGGGTGGGAACATTCAGTACTTC. This codes for CASNPSGGGNIQYF.

This clonotype was seen repeatedly, ten times or more. The J gene is TRBJ1-4, the V gene TRBV12-3 or TRBV12-4; D perhaps matches TRBD1 (6 bases). The CDR3 consists of 14 residues. Trimming cost V 7 bases and J 2 bases, with 11 bases left between them. Here the CDR3 DNA reads TGTGCCAGCACCCACAGGGCGACTAATGAAAAACTGTTTTTT. Protein sequence: CASTHRATNEKLFF.

The genes are TRBV18 and TRBJ2-7; D gene uncertain. Germline CDR1 reads KGHSH; CDR2 reads LQKENI. With 2 bases removed from V and 3 bases from J, the gap between germline ends came to 8 bases. The length of the CDR3 is 13 residues. The CDR3 region is CASSPKEDYEQYF. The CDR3 DNA follows: TGTGCCAGCTCACCAAAGGAAGACTACGAGCAGTACTTC.

The chain links TRBV30 to TRBJ2-5, with TRBD1 as a possible D gene (6 bases). This CDR3 comprises 14 residues. V was cut by 1 base and J by 7 bases, with 16 bases left in between. The germline CDR1 and CDR2 sequences are GTSNPN and SVGIG (reference sequence). CDR3 region: CAWSAENRVGTQYF. The CDR3 coding sequence is TGTGCCTGGAGTGCGGAAAACAGGGTCGGGACCCAGTACTTC.

This clonotype came up a few times. This sequence joins TRBV19 and TRBJ1-5, with TRBD1 as a possible D gene (5 bases). The CDR3 extends over 14 amino acids. Trimming removed 7 bases at V and 7 bases at J, with 17 bases between. Germline CDR1 is LNHDA and CDR2 is SQIVND (reference sequence). The CDR3 loop reads CASMTRQGGQPQHF. CDR3 in DNA: TGTGCCAGTATGACGCGTCAGGGTGGGCAGCCCCAGCATTTT.